The rows below give T cell receptor beta chains drawn from one sample of a study of shared clonotypes between healthy human individuals. Assay used: immunoSEQ multiplex PCR; TCRdb lists only in-frame clones, some missing. The profile shows some 2.3 million clones, over 85% of them singletons. The sequenced material came from naive CD4+ T cells from PBMCs. The receptors were gathered from a man aged 18-30 years in good health. Some clones in this sample may be carry-over from other donors' samples. Each CDR3 is given with its conserved first and last residue. The order of the fields is clone size, V gene, J gene, D gene, CDR3 DNA, CDR3 protein. D genes are given only for firm matches. Size is stated for part of the rows, as once, few or many counts, or as a class when the clone is expanded.

.	TRBV6-5	TRBJ2-7	.	TGTGCCAGCACCGACACCACAGGTCGCTCCTACGAGCAGTACTTC	CASTDTTGRSYEQYF
.	TRBV6-6	TRBJ2-5	TRBD2	TGTGCCAGCAGTTACTCGACTAGCGGAGGTGTGGGGACCCAGTACTTC	CASSYSTSGGVGTQYF
.	TRBV5-6	TRBJ1-3	TRBD1	TGTGCCAGCAGGAGACAGGGTGGAAACACCATATATTTT	CASRRQGGNTIYF
.	TRBV5-8	TRBJ1-2	.	TGTGCCAGCAGCCCCCAGGGTCTCCAATATGGCTACACCTTC	CASSPQGLQYGYTF
.	TRBV7-8	TRBJ2-3	.	TGTGCCAGCAGCTTAGTTCTAGAAACTACAGATACGCAGTATTTT	CASSLVLETTDTQYF
.	TRBV18	TRBJ1-2	.	TGTGCCAGCTCAAGGGGTGCCGACCCCGTCGATGGCTACACCTTC	CASSRGADPVDGYTF
once	TRBV10-3	TRBJ2-3	.	TGTGCCACCCAAGCTACAATTAGCACAGATACGCAGTATTTT	CATQATISTDTQYF
.	TRBV5-1	TRBJ2-3	.	TGCGCCAGCAGCCTTGGATCGCTTTACACAGATACGCAGTATTTT	CASSLGSLYTDTQYF
.	TRBV30	TRBJ2-7	.	TGTGCCTGGATGGGGCTAAACTACGAGCAGTACTTC	CAWMGLNYEQYF
.	TRBV7-2	TRBJ2-3	.	TGTGCCAGCAGCTTAACAGCGGGCCTCTCCACAGATACGCAGTATTTT	CASSLTAGLSTDTQYF
.	TRBV30	TRBJ1-2	TRBD1	TGTGCCTGGAGTGTACTCTGGGGCCTTGGGACAGGGAGGAACTACACCTTC	CAWSVLWGLGTGRNYTF
.	TRBV18	TRBJ1-1	.	TGTGCCAGCTCACCCCAGGGTTCGAACACTGAAGCTTTCTTT	CASSPQGSNTEAFF
.	TRBV9	TRBJ2-1	TRBD2	TGTGCCAGCAGCCCGGGGGGACTAGACTACAATGAGCAGTTCTTC	CASSPGGLDYNEQFF
once	TRBV5-1	TRBJ2-3	TRBD2	TGCGCCAGCAGCCGTTCGCGGGAGGACCTTCCAGATACGCAGTATTTT	CASSRSREDLPDTQYF
.	TRBV18	TRBJ2-1	TRBD2	TGTGCCAGCTCACCATTTACTAGCGGGAGTTCCTACAATGAGCAGTTCTTC	CASSPFTSGSSYNEQFF
.	TRBV18	TRBJ2-3	.	TGTGCCAGCTCACCACTTCAGGGGTTCACAGATACGCAGTATTTT	CASSPLQGFTDTQYF
.	TRBV2	TRBJ1-1	.	TGTGCCAGCAGTGGGCCCCTCCGTAGCACTGAAGCTTTCTTT	CASSGPLRSTEAFF
once	TRBV7-2	TRBJ2-2	.	TGTGCCAGCAGCTTAAAGCGGCTAAACACCGGGGAGCTGTTTTTT	CASSLKRLNTGELFF
.	TRBV5-3	TRBJ2-5	.	TGTGCCAGAAGAGTCGTCGGTCAAGAGACCCAGTACTTC	CARRVVGQETQYF
.	TRBV7-9	TRBJ2-1	TRBD2	TGTGCCAGTTGGCTAGCGGGAGGGCCCGATGAGCAGTTCTTC	CASWLAGGPDEQFF
.	TRBV5-6	TRBJ2-7	.	TGTGCCAGCAGCTTGGGTGGAGGGACCGAGCAGTACTTC	CASSLGGGTEQYF
.	TRBV5-1	TRBJ2-7	TRBD2	TGCGCCAGCAATCTAGCGGGAGCGGGGGAGCAGTACTTC	CASNLAGAGEQYF
.	TRBV5-1	TRBJ2-4	TRBD2	TGCGCCAGCAGCCATGGACTAGAACAGGACATTCAGTACTTC	CASSHGLEQDIQYF
once	TRBV2	TRBJ2-7	.	TGTGCCAGCAGTGAAGCGAGGCACGAGCAGTACTTC	CASSEARHEQYF
.	TRBV18	TRBJ1-2	TRBD1	TGTGCCAGCTCACCATTAACAGGGGGTTCGACCCTGTATGGCTACACCTTC	CASSPLTGGSTLYGYTF
.	TRBV28	TRBJ2-7	.	TGTGCCAGCAGTTTCCAGCGCTACGAGCAGTACTTC	CASSFQRYEQYF
.	TRBV28	TRBJ2-7	.	TGTGCCAGCAGGCTCCCGGGGGCAGGGGGATCCTACGAGCAGTACTTC	CASRLPGAGGSYEQYF
.	TRBV27	TRBJ2-7	.	TGTGCCAACCCCGCGGACCCGCGTCCGGACGAGCAGTACTTC	CANPADPRPDEQYF
.	TRBV5-1	TRBJ2-7	TRBD1	TGCGCCAGCACTACCGGGACAGGGGCCTACGAGCAGTACTTC	CASTTGTGAYEQYF
.	TRBV9	TRBJ2-5	.	TGTGCCAGCAGCGCAAAGTCCCAAGAGACCCAGTACTTC	CASSAKSQETQYF
.	TRBV7-2	TRBJ1-2	.	TGTGCCAGCAGCTTAGAGCGAAACTATGGCTACACCTTC	CASSLERNYGYTF
.	TRBV29-1	TRBJ1-1	.	TGCAGCGTTGAACCGGGGATCGGCACTGAAGCTTTCTTT	CSVEPGIGTEAFF
.	TRBV10-1	TRBJ2-2	.	TGCGCCAGCAGTGAGGCGACTACCGCCCGGGAGCTGTTTTTT	CASSEATTARELFF
.	TRBV5-1	TRBJ2-7	TRBD1	TGCGCCAGCAGCGGACTTCCCCCGGGACAGGGGGGCAACGAGCAGTACTTC	CASSGLPPGQGGNEQYF
.	TRBV28	TRBJ1-2	.	TGTGCCAGCAGTTTAGGCTTCGGGGGCTACACCTTC	CASSLGFGGYTF
.	TRBV21-1	TRBJ2-1	.	TGTGCCAGCAGCTTTAGGACAGCACCCGCCAACAATGAGCAGTTCTTC	CASSFRTAPANNEQFF
once	TRBV4-3	TRBJ1-2	TRBD1	TGCGCCAGCAGCCAAGGGCATACGGACAGGGTCTATGGCTACACCTTC	CASSQGHTDRVYGYTF
.	TRBV19	TRBJ2-7	.	TGTGCCAGTAGTTCGTGGGCAGGGAGGACCTACGAGCAGTACTTC	CASSSWAGRTYEQYF
.	TRBV2	TRBJ2-7	TRBD2	TGTGCCAGCAGAAAGGGGCGGGACCTTCGGGGGGACGAGCAGTACTTC	CASRKGRDLRGDEQYF
.	TRBV5-1	TRBJ2-6	.	TGCGCCAGCAGCTCTAGCTCTGGGGCCAACGTCCTGACTTTC	CASSSSSGANVLTF
.	TRBV4-1	TRBJ1-2	TRBD1	TGCGCCAGCAGCCAACCGCGGACAGGGGGCGTCTATGGCTACACCTTC	CASSQPRTGGVYGYTF
once	TRBV29-1	TRBJ2-7	.	TGCAGCGTGAACCGGGACGGGTCCAACTACGAGCAGTACTTC	CSVNRDGSNYEQYF
.	TRBV28	TRBJ1-5	TRBD1	TGTGCCAGCAGTTCGCAACCGGGACAGGGGGATTATAGCAATCAGCCCCAGCATTTT	CASSSQPGQGDYSNQPQHF
.	TRBV19	TRBJ2-7	TRBD1	TGTGCCAGTAGTCCTCAGACAGGGGGCTTCTACGAGCAGTACTTC	CASSPQTGGFYEQYF
.	TRBV15	TRBJ2-5	.	TGTGCCACCAGCAGAGATTCGACTAGAGGCCTGACCCAGTACTTC	CATSRDSTRGLTQYF
.	TRBV5-6	TRBJ2-5	.	TGTGCCAGCAGCTTTCGGGGGTTGGGCGAGACCCAGTACTTC	CASSFRGLGETQYF
.	TRBV6-5	TRBJ2-5	TRBD1	TGTGCCAGCAGTTTCGGACAGGGACAGACCCAGTACTTC	CASSFGQGQTQYF
.	TRBV7-6	TRBJ2-4	.	TGTGCCAGCAGCTTAGTCGCAGGGCCCGGGGCCAAAAACATTCAGTACTTC	CASSLVAGPGAKNIQYF
.	TRBV27	TRBJ2-7	.	TGTGCCAGCAGTTTGTACGGAGTTGATGGGTACGAGCAGTACTTC	CASSLYGVDGYEQYF
.	TRBV30	TRBJ2-2	TRBD1	TGTGCCTGGAGGGTAGGAGGGGGACAGGGGAACACCGGGGAGCTGTTTTTT	CAWRVGGGQGNTGELFF
.	TRBV18	TRBJ2-5	.	TGTGCCAGCCACGGAGTGGCCCAGTACTTC	CASHGVAQYF
.	TRBV18	TRBJ2-2	.	TGTGCCAGCTCCCGCCAATGGGGGGCCGACACCGGGGAGCTGTTTTTT	CASSRQWGADTGELFF
.	TRBV19	TRBJ2-7	.	TGTGCCAGTAGTATCGTGGCGGGGAGCTCCTACGAGCAGTACTTC	CASSIVAGSSYEQYF